A single sample gave rise to the 19 T cell receptor beta chains below, sequenced in a study of blood T cell repertoires in COVID-19. Sequenced by immunoSEQ multiplex PCR; TCRdb stores in-frame clones only, minus some. The data show about 160,000 clones, about 83% seen once. The specimen was peripheral blood. The source is a woman older than 75 with acute or convalescent COVID-19.

The chain couples TRBV11-2 to TRBJ1-1; D remains ambiguous. The CDR3 has 14 residues. Between the trimmed V and J ends, which lost 5 bases and 1 base, there was a span of 11 bases. Looked up from germline, CDR1 is SGHAT and CDR2 is FQNNGV. CDR3 loop: CASSPDRGNTEAFF. The CDR3 nucleotides read TGTGCCAGCAGCCCCGACCGGGGGAACACTGAAGCTTTCTTT.

This clone appeared a single time. The CDR3 nucleotides read TGTGCCAGCGTAACGGGACACAGCGGAAACACCATATATTTT. This sequence encodes CASVTGHSGNTIYF. The rearrangement joins TRBV2 to TRBJ1-3; perhaps TRBD1 as D (6 bases). Germline V gene lookup returns CDR1 SNHLY and CDR2 FYNNEI. The CDR3 covers 14 residues. Trimming took 8 bases from V and 4 from J, leaving 15 bases between them.

V gene TRBV10-3 combines with J gene TRBJ1-3; 9 bases are shared with TRBD1. The J segment lost 3 bases and the V segment lost 9 bases, leaving 6 bases of the junction unmatched. The CDR3 sequence is 14 residues long. CDR1 is ENHRY and CDR2 is SYGVKD in the germline V gene. The CDR3, as DNA: TGTGCCATACAGGACAGGGGACATGGAAACACCATATATTTT. Translated: CAIQDRGHGNTIYF.

The chain couples TRBV2 to TRBJ1-6; 7 bases line up with TRBD1. The CDR3 has 12 residues. The junction had 0 bases not matched to a gene; V was cut back by 6 bases and J by 7 bases. Per the germline V gene, CDR1 is SNHLY and CDR2 is FYNNEI. The CDR3 nucleotides are TGTGCCAGCAGGGGACAGAATTCACCCCTCCACTTT. Its translation is CASRGQNSPLHF.

The rearrangement uses TRBV11-2 and TRBJ1-5; possibly TRBD1 for D (6 bases). The CDR3 is 14 residues long. Trimming removed 4 bases from V and 5 bases from J, with 12 bases in between. CDR1 and CDR2 (germline): SGHAT, FQNNGV. The CDR3, as DNA: TGTGCCAGCAGCTCGTCAGGGGTGGATCAGCCCCAGCATTTT. It is translated as CASSSSGVDQPQHF.

The rearrangement joins TRBV7-9 to TRBJ1-2, with 10 bases lining up with TRBD1. Germline assignment: CDR1 SEHNR and CDR2 FQNEAQ (reference sequence). This CDR3 spans 16 amino acids. V was pared by 4 bases and J by 3 bases, with 8 bases of the junction left unmatched. The CDR3 coding sequence is TGTGCCAGCAGCTCAGAGGGACAGGGGAGTTACTATGGCTACACCTTC. Encoded protein: CASSSEGQGSYYGYTF.

This chain connects TRBV18 to TRBJ1-4, with TRBD1 identical over 7 bases. J was trimmed by 5 bases and V by 6 bases; bases with no gene match: 6. CDR3 length: 14 amino acids. Germline CDR1 and CDR2: KGHSH and LQKENI. Here the CDR3 reads CASSPDRANEKLFF. Here the CDR3 DNA reads TGTGCCAGCTCCCCCGACAGGGCAAATGAAAAACTGTTTTTT.

The V and J genes are TRBV18 and TRBJ2-1; D uncertain. From germline, CDR1 is KGHSH and CDR2 LQKENI. CDR3 size: 13 residues. V was trimmed by 4 bases and J by 8 bases, leaving 12 bases between them. The CDR3 coding sequence is TGTGCCAGCTCACAGACACTGACGGATGAGCAGTTCTTC. This gives the protein CASSQTLTDEQFF.

This clone was found a few times. The CDR3 spells CASSSGTGVPQPQHF. CDR3 DNA sequence: TGTGCCAGCAGCTCCGGGACAGGGGTCCCTCAGCCCCAGCATTTT. The chain recombines TRBV7-9 with TRBJ1-5, with 10 bases matching TRBD1. This CDR3 spans 15 amino acids. Germline loops: CDR1 SEHNR, CDR2 FQNEAQ (reference sequence). The V and J ends lost 4 bases and 6 bases, in that order; junction bases with no gene match: 6.

The chain employs TRBV7-8 and TRBJ2-7; TRBD1 might be the D (6 bases). Germline CDR1 and CDR2: SGHVS and FQNEAQ. V shed 0 bases and J shed 2 bases, with 8 bases lying between them. This CDR3 contains 14 residues. The chain's CDR3 is CASSLAGQTYEQYF. The CDR3 DNA follows: TGTGCCAGCAGCTTAGCAGGACAGACCTACGAGCAGTACTTC. Together with reference TRBV7-8 and TRBJ2-7, the CDR3 gives the full variable domain: GAGVSQSPRYKVAKRGQDVALRCDPISGHVSLFWYQQALGQGPEFLTYFQNEAQLDKSGLPSDRFFAERPEGSVSTLKIQRTQQEDSAVYLCASSLAGQTYEQYFGPGTRLTVT.

The chain carries TRBV3-1 (or the pseudogene TRBV3-2) and TRBJ1-3; 7 nucleotides align to TRBD1. Germline CDR1 reads LGHDT; CDR2 reads YNNKEL (reference sequence). The V and J ends lost 0 bases and 2 bases, in that order; junction bases with no gene match: 7. The CDR3 sequence is 17 residues long. For the CDR3, the DNA is TGTGCCAGCAGCCAAGATCAAGGGGGCGGAACTGGAAACACCATATATTTT. It encodes CASSQDQGGGTGNTIYF.

The CDR3 coding sequence is TGTGCCAGTAGTATAGACGGGGGAGTCCCCTCTGGGGCCAACGTCCTGACTTTC. It is translated as CASSIDGGVPSGANVLTF. This rearrangement joins TRBV19 to TRBJ2-6; D is possibly TRBD2 (6 bases). V was pared by 0 bases and J by 0 bases, with 12 bases between. The CDR3 totals 18 residues. In germline, CDR1 is LNHDA, CDR2 SQIVND (reference sequence). The full variable domain, its missing parts supplied by reference TRBV19 and TRBJ2-6, is DGGITQSPKYLFRKEGQNVTLSCEQNLNHDAMYWYRQDPGQGLRLIYYSQIVNDFQKGDIAEGYSVSREKKESFPLTVTSAQKNPTAFYLCASSIDGGVPSGANVLTFGAGSRLTVL.

V gene TRBV29-1 combines with J gene TRBJ1-6, with TRBD1 matching 8 bases. The CDR3 contains 15 residues. The V gene end was trimmed by 5 bases and the J gene end by 4 bases; junction bases not matched to a gene: 7. The germline gives CDR1 SQVTM, CDR2 ANQGSEA. The CDR3, as DNA: TGCAGCGTTTCAATCGGGGACAGGTATAATTCACCCCTCCACTTT. This encodes CSVSIGDRYNSPLHF.

In its sample, this clone was seen once. The chain recombines TRBV6-4 with TRBJ2-7; 9 bases are shared with TRBD1. With V trimmed by 4 bases and J by 6 bases, 7 bases remained unmatched. The CDR3 consists of 14 residues. Germline V gives CDR1 MRHNA, CDR2 SNTAGT. The CDR3 DNA sequence: TGTGCCAGCAGTGCCGCACAGGGGGCGAGCGAGCAGTACTTC. Its translation is CASSAAQGASEQYF.

The CDR3 coding sequence is TGTGCCAGCAGCTACGGTCGAGGCTTATCGTACGAGCAGTACTTC. Amino acid sequence: CASSYGRGLSYEQYF. The chain combines TRBV11-3 with TRBJ2-7, with no clear D. The CDR3 contains 15 residues. Germline assignment: CDR1 SGHNT and CDR2 YENEEA. Trimming took off 4 bases at V and 4 bases at J, with 17 bases between the two ends. Together with reference TRBV11-3 and TRBJ2-7, the CDR3 gives the full variable domain: EAGVVQSPRYKIIEKKQPVAFWCNPISGHNTLYWYLQNLGQGPELLIRYENEEAVDDSQLPKDRFSAERLKGVDSTLKIQPAELGDSAVYLCASSYGRGLSYEQYFGPGTRLTVT.

This chain links TRBV4-1 with TRBJ1-3, with D tentatively TRBD1 (5 bases). This CDR3 region has 14 residues. Germline CDR1 and CDR2: MGHRA and YSYEKL. Between the trimmed V and J ends, which lost 0 bases and 3 bases, there was a span of 6 bases. CDR3 sequence (DNA): TGCGCCAGCAGCCAAGACAGGGATGGAAACACCATATATTTT. Amino acid sequence: CASSQDRDGNTIYF.

The chain combines TRBV28 with TRBJ2-1; weak D call: TRBD2 (6 bases). There are 14 residues in the CDR3. The V gene lost 2 bases and the J gene lost 3 bases, with 8 bases spanning the gap. CDR1 is MDHEN and CDR2 is SYDVKM in the germline V gene. The CDR3 DNA reads as TGTGCCAGCAGTTTAAGGCGGGGCTACAATGAGCAGTTCTTC. It translates to CASSLRRGYNEQFF.

The CDR3 here is CASSRRQNTEAFF. The CDR3 DNA follows: TGTGCCAGCAGCAGAAGACAGAACACTGAAGCTTTCTTT. V gene TRBV5-8 combines with J gene TRBJ1-1; no clear D. Trimming cost V 4 bases and J 1 base, with 8 bases left between them. The V gene's germline CDR1 is SGHTS and CDR2 YDEGEE. The CDR3 is made up of 13 amino acids. Filled out from reference TRBV5-8 and TRBJ1-1, the complete variable domain reads EAGVTQSPTHLIKTRGQQATLRCSPISGHTSVYWYQQALGLGLQFLLWYDEGEERNRGNFPPRFSGRQFPNYSSELNVNALELEDSALYLCASSRRQNTEAFFGQGTRLTVV.

This clone was seen only once. The chain carries TRBV2 and TRBJ1-2; 8 bases are shared with TRBD1. CDR3 length equals 16 residues. The germline V gene encodes CDR1 SNHLY and CDR2 FYNNEI. The V and J ends lost 7 bases and 4 bases, in that order; junction bases with no gene match: 14. Here the CDR3 reads CASTLIQGAGSYGYTF. The DNA for the CDR3 is TGTGCCAGCACGTTAATCCAGGGGGCCGGTAGCTATGGCTACACCTTC.